These 14 T cell receptor beta chains share one sample of origin, sequenced in a study of TIL therapy for anti-PD-1-resistant metastatic lung cancer listed by TCRdb under 2021. TCR beta CDR3 regions were amplified from genomic DNA by bias-controlled multiplex PCR with the immunoSEQ v3 hsTCRB kit. The source is immuneACCESS, and TCRdb retained only in-frame sequences with V and J called. Part of the clones is not carried over; for the studies checked, unresolved V genes explain less than half of this, and the remainder is unexplained. For this sample the table gives fewer than 15,000 clones, of which roughly three fifths were detected only once. The ten biggest clones cover about 8.4% of the sample. The time point label, read with the paper, signifies: pre-treatment sample, taken before nivolumab and TIL therapy. Baseline tumor samples were excised metastases, mostly pleural nodules or supraclavicular lymph nodes, from the same resection used to grow TIL.

Sequencing used tumor tissue, obtained at baseline. The origin of the receptors is a woman aged 30 to 85 with non-small cell lung cancer.

The J gene is TRBJ1-2, the V gene TRBV19; no clear D. Germline CDR1 and CDR2: LNHDA and SQIVND (reference sequence). Trimming removed 9 bases at V and 3 bases at J, with 17 bases between. CDR3 size: 14 residues. The CDR3 DNA follows: TGTGCCAGCGCTCCACTCAGAGAGTACTATGGCTACACCTTC. Its protein is CASAPLREYYGYTF. The variable domain in full, completed from reference TRBV19 and TRBJ1-2, reads DGGITQSPKYLFRKEGQNVTLSCEQNLNHDAMYWYRQDPGQGLRLIYYSQIVNDFQKGDIAEGYSVSREKKESFPLTVTSAQKNPTAFYLCASAPLREYYGYTFGSGTRLTVV.

A single count supports this clone. The CDR3 sequence is CASTRYRGVYGYTF. The CDR3 nucleotides are TGTGCCAGCACTCGCTACAGGGGGGTTTATGGCTACACCTTC. The gene calls are TRBV6-5 and TRBJ1-2, with 8 bases fitting TRBD1. This CDR3 contains 14 residues. The germline gives CDR1 MNHEY, CDR2 SVGAGI. After removal of 7 bases from V and 5 bases from J, the junction contained 9 bases not matched to a gene.

The chain has TRBV11-3 and TRBJ2-1, with 9 bases aligning to TRBD2. CDR1 SGHNT and CDR2 YENEEA come from the germline V gene. V shed 5 bases and J 6 bases; nucleotides not matched to a gene: 8. The CDR3 has 15 amino acids. The CDR3 loop reads CASSPGLARGNEQFF. The DNA of the CDR3 is TGTGCCAGCAGCCCCGGACTAGCGAGGGGCAATGAGCAGTTCTTC.

Only a few counts were recorded for this clone. The genes are TRBV23-1 and TRBJ1-2, with 9 positions matching TRBD1. TRBV23-1 is treated as an ORF (open reading frame) with a function not yet certain. The CDR3 totals 17 residues. Trimming cost V 2 bases and J 4 bases; bases outside gene matches: 11. CDR3 bases: TGCGCCAGCAGTCAACCGGACAGGGGTTTAAGGGGCTATGGCTACACCTTC. This translates into CASSQPDRGLRGYGYTF.

The V gene is TRBV20-1, the J gene TRBJ2-7; D gene ambiguous. Trimming pared 2 bases from V and 4 bases from J, leaving 6 bases between. Germline lookup yields CDR1 DFQATT and CDR2 SNEGSKA (reference sequence). CDR3 length equals 11 residues. CDR3 DNA sequence: TGCAGTGCTAGAATGCAATACGAGCAGTACTTC. Amino acid sequence: CSARMQYEQYF.

This clone was counted a few times. This chain links TRBV7-2 with TRBJ1-2; TRBD1 agrees at 8 bases. The trim removed 5 bases at V and 8 bases at J, leaving 10 bases unmatched. The CDR3 has 14 amino acids. CDR1 is SGHTA and CDR2 is FQGNSA in the germline V gene. Here the CDR3 reads CASSVLDRVGGYTF. CDR3 nucleotide sequence: TGTGCCAGCAGCGTCCTGGACAGGGTCGGGGGCTACACCTTC.

The chain links TRBV11-3 to TRBJ2-3, with D perhaps matching TRBD2 (5 bases). The CDR3 is 15 amino acids. Trimming shortened V by 3 bases and J by 2 bases, and 12 bases separated the two germline ends. CDR1 is SGHNT and CDR2 is YENEEA in the germline V gene. The CDR3 loop reads CASSFAGQITDTQYF. CDR3 sequence (DNA): TGTGCCAGCAGCTTCGCGGGCCAAATCACAGATACGCAGTATTTT. Based on the CDR3 plus reference TRBV11-3 and TRBJ2-3, the full variable domain is EAGVVQSPRYKIIEKKQPVAFWCNPISGHNTLYWYLQNLGQGPELLIRYENEEAVDDSQLPKDRFSAERLKGVDSTLKIQPAELGDSAVYLCASSFAGQITDTQYFGPGTRLTVL.

This chain uses TRBV6-6 with TRBJ1-6, with no clear D. Germline assignment: CDR1 MNHNY and CDR2 SVGAGI (reference sequence). V gave up 2 bases and J gave up 9 bases, with 5 bases separating them. The CDR3 consists of 12 residues. The DNA for the CDR3 is TGTGCCAGCAGTTACGAGGGTTCACCCCTCCACTTT. Translation: CASSYEGSPLHF.

V and J are TRBV20-1 and TRBJ1-1; D is ambiguous. V was shortened by 1 base and J by 8 bases, with 8 bases between the two germline ends. This CDR3 is built from 11 residues. Germline V lookup: CDR1 DFQATT, CDR2 SNEGSKA (reference sequence). The CDR3 DNA reads as TGCAGTGCTAGAGTCGAACCGGAAGCTTTCTTT. Translation: CSARVEPEAFF.

The chain couples TRBV11-2 to TRBJ2-7; a possible D gene is TRBD1 (5 bases). Between the trimmed V and J ends, which lost 1 base and 5 bases, there was a span of 6 bases. The CDR3 totals 12 residues. Germline loops: CDR1 SGHAT, CDR2 FQNNGV. This CDR3 reads CASSLGTNEQYF. As DNA, the CDR3 is TGTGCCAGCAGCTTAGGGACAAACGAGCAGTACTTC.

The CDR3 sequence is CSVPGLARNEQFF. In DNA, the CDR3 is TGCAGCGTCCCGGGACTAGCGCGCAATGAGCAGTTCTTC. The chain employs TRBV29-1 and TRBJ2-1; 10 bases are shared with TRBD2. CDR3 length: 13 amino acids. J lost 6 bases, V lost 6 bases, and 5 bases had no gene match. Germline CDR1 reads SQVTM; CDR2 reads ANQGSEA.

The chain has TRBV2 and TRBJ2-3; D remains unclear. The CDR3 consists of 12 residues. Germline V gene data show CDR1 as SNHLY and CDR2 as FYNNEI. V dropped 2 bases and J dropped 7 bases, with 7 bases sitting between them. The CDR3 nucleotides are TGTGCCAGCAGTGAACGTTCCTATACGCAGTATTTT. Amino acids: CASSERSYTQYF. Combining the CDR3 with reference TRBV2 and TRBJ2-3 gives the whole variable domain EPEVTQTPSHQVTQMGQEVILRCVPISNHLYFYWYRQILGQKVEFLVSFYNNEISEKSEIFDDQFSVERPDGSNFTLKIRSTKLEDSAMYFCASSERSYTQYFGPGTRLTVL.

The chain carries TRBV7-2 and TRBJ2-7, with 7 bases lining up with TRBD1. The CDR3 has 15 residues. J lost 0 bases, V lost 0 bases, and 2 bases had no gene match. In germline, CDR1 is SGHTA, CDR2 FQGNSA. CDR3 nucleotide sequence: TGTGCCAGCAGCTTAGCCCCAGGGGGCTCCTACGAGCAGTACTTC. As protein: CASSLAPGGSYEQYF.

The J gene is TRBJ1-1, the V gene TRBV7-6; D gene unclear. CDR1 is SGHVS, CDR2 FNYEAQ, per germline. V lost 5 bases, J lost 1 base, and 20 bases lay in between. This CDR3 has 17 amino acids. The CDR3 DNA reads as TGTGCCAGCAGCCCACACGGGGTCTCCGGCCCGAACACTGAAGCTTTCTTT. Translating gives CASSPHGVSGPNTEAFF.